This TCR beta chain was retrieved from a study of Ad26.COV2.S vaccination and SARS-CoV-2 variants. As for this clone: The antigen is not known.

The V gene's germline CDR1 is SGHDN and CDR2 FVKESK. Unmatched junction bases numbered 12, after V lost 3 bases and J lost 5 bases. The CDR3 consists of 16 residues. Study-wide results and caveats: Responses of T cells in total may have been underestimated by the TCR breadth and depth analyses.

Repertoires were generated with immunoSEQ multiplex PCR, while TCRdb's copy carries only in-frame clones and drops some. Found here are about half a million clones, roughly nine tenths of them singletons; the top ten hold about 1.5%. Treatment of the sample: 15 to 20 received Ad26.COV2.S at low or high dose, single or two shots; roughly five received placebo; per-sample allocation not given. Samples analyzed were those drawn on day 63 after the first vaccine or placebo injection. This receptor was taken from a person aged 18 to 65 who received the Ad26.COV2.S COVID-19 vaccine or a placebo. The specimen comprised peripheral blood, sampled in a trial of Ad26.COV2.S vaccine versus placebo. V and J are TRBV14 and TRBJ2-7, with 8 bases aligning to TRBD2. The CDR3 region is CASSQRTSPGGDEQYF. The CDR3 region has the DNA TGTGCCAGCAGCCAGCGGACTAGCCCGGGAGGGGACGAGCAGTACTTC. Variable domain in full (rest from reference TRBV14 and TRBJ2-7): EAGVTQFPSHSVIEKGQTVTLRCDPISGHDNLYWYRRVMGKEIKFLLHFVKESKQDESGMPNNRFLAERTGGTYSTLKVQPAELEDSGVYFCASSQRTSPGGDEQYFGPGTRLTVT.